The clone carrying this T cell receptor (beta chain) occurred many times. Its antigen is unidentified. This sample was taken from a study of glioma-infiltrating T cells. TCR alpha and beta CDR3 regions were amplified from RNA using iRepertoire nested multiplex PCR. One-step reverse transcription and amplification started from approximately 100-400 ng of tissue mRNA or PBMC total RNA. One entry per CDR3 protein results from TCRdb running MiXCR on the multiplex PCR reads. The sample has more than 20,000 distinct CDR3 sequences, approximately 25% seen once. Overall study results and limits: Tissue and blood shared very few CDR3 sequences. Above-expected tissue-blood divergence occurred in all gliomas, most in low-grade ones.

The sequenced sample consisted of glioma tissue, nonneoplastic brain tissue, or PBMCs (not recorded which). The clonotype comes from a human donor with low-grade glioma or glioblastoma, undergoing nonglioma brain surgery, or in good health (not recorded which).

The CDR3 protein is CASSLTGTGWAEQYF. CDR3 sequence (DNA): TGTGCCAGCAGTTTAACCGGGACAGGATGGGCGGAGCAGTACTTC. This chain links TRBV27 with TRBJ2-7, with 8 bases identical to TRBD1. The J segment lost 7 bases and the V segment lost 2 bases, leaving 10 bases of the junction unmatched. The length of the CDR3 is 15 residues. From germline, CDR1 is MNHEY and CDR2 SMNVEV (reference sequence).